This T cell receptor beta chain derives from a study of T-cell reconstitution after alpha-beta-depleted transplantation in children. The study, taken as a whole, reports: Elevated TCRbeta diversity at day 60 was traced, in some patients, to surviving recipient T cells and thymic progenitors. It was reported that alpha-beta T cells came from several hundred expanded graft clones (about two months after transplant).

Unique molecular identifiers were incorporated during preparation of the TCRbeta library. Via MiXCR, TCRdb re-called the PCR reads, giving one row per CDR3 protein. The sample has around 30,000 distinct CDR3 sequences, about 7% seen once. This CDR3 is built from 15 residues. Deletions cut 5 bases from V and 0 bases from J, with 13 bases between. CDR1 and CDR2 (germline): MNHEY, SMNVEV (reference sequence). The sample holds many counts of this clonotype. Its target is not known. The receptor's source is a child in the first two years of life who had a stem cell transplant for acute myeloid leukemia, so the T cells may come from the graft donor. Sequencing was performed on peripheral blood, taken 60 days after TCRalphabeta/CD19-depleted stem cell transplant. The rearrangement joins TRBV27 to TRBJ1-1; D is perhaps TRBD1 (6 bases). CDR3 sequence reads: CASSPPRGLNTEAFF. CDR3 DNA sequence: TGTGCCAGCAGTCCACCCAGGGGCCTGAACACTGAAGCTTTCTTT.